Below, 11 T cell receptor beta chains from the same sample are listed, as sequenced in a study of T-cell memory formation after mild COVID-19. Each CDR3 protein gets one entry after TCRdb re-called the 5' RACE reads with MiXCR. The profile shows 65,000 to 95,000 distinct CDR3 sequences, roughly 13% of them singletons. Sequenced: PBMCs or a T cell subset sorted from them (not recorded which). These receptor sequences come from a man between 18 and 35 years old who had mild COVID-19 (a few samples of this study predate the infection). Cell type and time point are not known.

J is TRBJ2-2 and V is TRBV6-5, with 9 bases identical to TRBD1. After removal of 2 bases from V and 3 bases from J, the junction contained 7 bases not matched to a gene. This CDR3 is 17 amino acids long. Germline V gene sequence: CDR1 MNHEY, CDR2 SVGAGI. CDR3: CASSYPTRQGDTGELFF. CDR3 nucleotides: TGTGCCAGCAGTTACCCGACTCGACAGGGGGACACCGGGGAGCTGTTTTTT.

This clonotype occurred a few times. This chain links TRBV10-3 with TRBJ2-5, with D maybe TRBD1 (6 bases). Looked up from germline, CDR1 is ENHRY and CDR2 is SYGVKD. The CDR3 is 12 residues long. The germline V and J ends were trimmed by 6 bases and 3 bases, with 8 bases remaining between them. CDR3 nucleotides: TGTGCCATCAGGGGGGCTGAAGAGACCCAGTACTTC. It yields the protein CAIRGAEETQYF.

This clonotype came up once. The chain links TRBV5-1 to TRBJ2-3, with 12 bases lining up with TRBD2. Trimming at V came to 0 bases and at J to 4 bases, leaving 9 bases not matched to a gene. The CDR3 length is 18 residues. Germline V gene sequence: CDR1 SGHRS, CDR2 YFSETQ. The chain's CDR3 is CASSLDLLAGGHADTQYF. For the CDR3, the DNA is TGCGCCAGCAGCTTGGATCTTCTAGCGGGGGGGCATGCAGATACGCAGTATTTT.

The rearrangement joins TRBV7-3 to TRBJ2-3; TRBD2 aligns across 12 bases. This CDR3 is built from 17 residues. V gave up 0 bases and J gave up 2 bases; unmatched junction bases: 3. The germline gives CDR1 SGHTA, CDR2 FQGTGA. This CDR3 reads CASSLTTSGGYTDTQYF. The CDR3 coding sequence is TGTGCCAGCAGCTTAACAACTAGCGGGGGGTACACAGATACGCAGTATTTT. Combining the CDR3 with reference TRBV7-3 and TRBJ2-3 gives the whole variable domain GAGVSQTPSNKVTEKGKYVELRCDPISGHTALYWYRQSLGQGPEFLIYFQGTGAADDSGLPNDRFFAVRPEGSVSTLKIQRTERGDSAVYLCASSLTTSGGYTDTQYFGPGTRLTVL.

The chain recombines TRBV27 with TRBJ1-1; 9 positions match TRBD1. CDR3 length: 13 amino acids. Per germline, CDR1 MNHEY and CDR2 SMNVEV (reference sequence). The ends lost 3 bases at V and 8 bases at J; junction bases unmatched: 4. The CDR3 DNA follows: TGTGCCAGCAGTTTGGGACAGGGAAGGGAAGCTTTCTTT. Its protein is CASSLGQGREAFF.

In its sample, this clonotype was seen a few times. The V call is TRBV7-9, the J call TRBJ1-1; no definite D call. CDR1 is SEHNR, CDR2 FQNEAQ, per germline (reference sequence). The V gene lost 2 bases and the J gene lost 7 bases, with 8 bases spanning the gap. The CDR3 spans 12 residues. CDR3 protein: CASSLFGDEAFF. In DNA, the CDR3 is TGTGCCAGCAGCTTATTTGGAGATGAAGCTTTCTTT.

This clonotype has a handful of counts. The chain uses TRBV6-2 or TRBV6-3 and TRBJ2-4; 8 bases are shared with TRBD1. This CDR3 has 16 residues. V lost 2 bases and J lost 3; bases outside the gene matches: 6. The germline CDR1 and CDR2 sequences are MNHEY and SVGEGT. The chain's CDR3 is CASSYQGADVKNIQYF. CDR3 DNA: TGTGCCAGCAGTTACCAGGGGGCGGATGTCAAAAACATTCAGTACTTC.

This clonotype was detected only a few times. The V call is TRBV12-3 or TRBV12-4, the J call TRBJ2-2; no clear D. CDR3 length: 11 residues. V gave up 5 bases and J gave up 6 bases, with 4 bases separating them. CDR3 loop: CASSRAGELFF. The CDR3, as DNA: TGTGCCAGCAGTCGGGCCGGGGAGCTGTTTTTT.

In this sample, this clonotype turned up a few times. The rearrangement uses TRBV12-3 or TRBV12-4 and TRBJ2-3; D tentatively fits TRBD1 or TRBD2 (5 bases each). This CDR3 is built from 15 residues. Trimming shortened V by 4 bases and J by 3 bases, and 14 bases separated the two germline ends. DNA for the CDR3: TGTGCCAGCAGTTCCCGGGACCTTCGTACAGATACGCAGTATTTT. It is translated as CASSSRDLRTDTQYF.

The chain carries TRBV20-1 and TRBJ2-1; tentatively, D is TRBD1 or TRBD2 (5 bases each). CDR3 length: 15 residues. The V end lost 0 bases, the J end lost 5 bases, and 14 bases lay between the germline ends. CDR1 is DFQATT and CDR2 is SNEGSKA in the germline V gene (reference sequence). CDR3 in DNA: TGCAGTGCTAGAGATCTGTTTGAGGGGAACAATGAGCAGTTCTTC. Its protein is CSARDLFEGNNEQFF.

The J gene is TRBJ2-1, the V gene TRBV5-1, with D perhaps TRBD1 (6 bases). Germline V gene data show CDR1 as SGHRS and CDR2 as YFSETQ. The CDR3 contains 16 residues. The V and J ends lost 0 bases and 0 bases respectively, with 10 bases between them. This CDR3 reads CASSLGRGLSYNEQFF. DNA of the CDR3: TGCGCCAGCAGCTTGGGCAGGGGTCTCTCCTACAATGAGCAGTTCTTC. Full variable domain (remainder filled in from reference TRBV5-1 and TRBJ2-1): KAGVTQTPRYLIKTRGQQVTLSCSPISGHRSVSWYQQTPGQGLQFLFEYFSETQRNKGNFPGRFSGRQFSNSRSEMNVSTLELGDSALYLCASSLGRGLSYNEQFFGPGTRLTVL.